A single sample is the source of the 27 T cell receptor beta chains below, sequenced in a study of blood T cell repertoires in COVID-19. Generated by immunoSEQ multiplex PCR, the TCRdb table keeps only in-frame clones and is missing some. This repertoire shows about 69,000 clones, about 90% found once; its top ten account for 16%. The sample consisted of peripheral blood. These receptors were obtained from a man aged 35 to 55 with COVID-19, enrolled during active disease.

The chain is built from TRBV30 and TRBJ1-2, with D maybe TRBD1 (6 bases). CDR1 GTSNPN and CDR2 SVGIG come from the germline V gene (reference sequence). With 7 bases removed from V and 2 bases from J, the gap between germline ends came to 14 bases. The CDR3 covers 13 residues. For the CDR3, the DNA is TGTGCCTTCATAGAAGGGGGAAACTATGGCTACACCTTC. It codes for CAFIEGGNYGYTF.

The gene calls are TRBV2 and TRBJ1-5; possibly TRBD1 for D (5 bases). The CDR3 spans 14 residues. The germline V and J ends were trimmed by 8 bases and 0 bases, with 11 bases remaining between them. In germline, CDR1 is SNHLY, CDR2 FYNNEI. CDR3 bases: TGTGCCAGCGACAGAGCTTATAGCAATCAGCCCCAGCATTTT. It translates to CASDRAYSNQPQHF.

The chain joins TRBV19 to TRBJ1-2; 8 nucleotides match TRBD1. Trimming took 3 bases from V and 2 from J; bases not matched to a gene: 2. Germline loops: CDR1 LNHDA, CDR2 SQIVND (reference sequence). The CDR3 is 14 residues long. The CDR3 nucleotides read TGTGCCAGTAGTATGGGACAGGAGAACTATGGCTACACCTTC. It yields the protein CASSMGQENYGYTF.

The V call is TRBV11-1, the J call TRBJ1-2, with D perhaps matching TRBD1 (5 bases). The CDR3 extends over 12 amino acids. Germline-derived CDR1 and CDR2 are SGHAT and FQDESV (reference sequence). V was clipped by 5 bases and J by 8 bases, with 12 bases between them. The CDR3 DNA reads TGTGCCAGCAGCGAGGCAGGGAAGGGCTACACCTTC. This encodes CASSEAGKGYTF.

V is TRBV3-1 (or the pseudogene TRBV3-2) and J is TRBJ1-1; TRBD1 agrees at 7 bases. The germline V gene encodes CDR1 LGHDT and CDR2 YNNKEL (reference sequence). V shed 3 bases and J 7 bases; nucleotides not matched to a gene: 8. This CDR3 is 14 amino acids long. The CDR3 loop reads CASSHPGTEGEAFF. CDR3 in DNA: TGTGCCAGCAGCCACCCCGGGACAGAGGGTGAAGCTTTCTTT.

J is TRBJ2-5 and V is TRBV2; D is ambiguous. V dropped 6 bases and J dropped 2 bases, with 13 bases sitting between them. CDR1 and CDR2 from the germline V gene are SNHLY and FYNNEI. This CDR3 is 14 amino acids long. The CDR3 spells CASRVRHSQETQYF. As DNA, the CDR3 is TGTGCCAGCAGGGTTCGGCACAGTCAAGAGACCCAGTACTTC.

The chain joins TRBV11-3 to TRBJ2-1, with 10 bases lining up with TRBD2. Per germline, CDR1 SGHNT and CDR2 YENEEA. The CDR3 spans 16 residues. The J segment lost 2 bases and the V segment lost 1 base, leaving 2 bases of the junction unmatched. CDR3 bases: TGTGCCAGCAGCTTAGGTACTAGCGGGGCCTACAATGAGCAGTTCTTC. Residues: CASSLGTSGAYNEQFF.

About this clone: One end of the junction does not line up with germline, which may come from a read error. V gene TRBV7-9 combines with J gene TRBJ2-3; weak D call: TRBD1 (6 bases). CDR3 length: 13 amino acids. Germline V gene lookup returns CDR1 SEHNR and CDR2 FQNEAQ (reference sequence). CDR3 nucleotides: TGTGCCAGCAGCTTAGCGACGACAGGTACGCAGTATTTT. Protein product: CASSLATTGTQYF.

The V call is TRBV6-5, the J call TRBJ2-7; 8 nucleotides align to TRBD1. V was clipped by 6 bases and J by 4 bases; unmatched bases: 11. The CDR3 consists of 15 residues. In germline, CDR1 is MNHEY, CDR2 SVGAGI. The CDR3 sequence: CASSHDRGGGYEQYF. CDR3 coding DNA: TGTGCCAGCAGCCACGACAGGGGTGGTGGGTACGAGCAGTACTTC.

V gene TRBV5-4 combines with J gene TRBJ2-7; TRBD2 matches 9 bases. Germline CDR1 reads SGHNT; CDR2 reads YYREEE (reference sequence). V shed 4 bases, J shed 5 bases, and the junction held 7 bases outside the gene matches. This CDR3 has 14 residues. CDR3 sequence: CASSRRLAENEQYF. The CDR3 DNA sequence: TGTGCCAGCAGCCGTCGACTAGCGGAAAACGAGCAGTACTTC.

This rearrangement joins TRBV10-2 to TRBJ2-7; D gene ambiguous. CDR3 size: 14 residues. Trimming removed 3 bases at V and 2 bases at J, with 11 bases between. Per germline, CDR1 WSHSY and CDR2 SAAADI. The CDR3 DNA is TGCGCCAGCAGTGATGTAATAGAAACCTACGAGCAGTACTTC. Translation: CASSDVIETYEQYF.

The chain joins TRBV28 to TRBJ1-1; the match to TRBD1 covers 9 bases. Germline loops: CDR1 MDHEN, CDR2 SYDVKM. V was pared by 6 bases and J by 3 bases, with 5 bases of the junction left unmatched. The CDR3 contains 14 residues. Written as DNA, the CDR3 is TGTGCCAGCAGACAGGGGGCGCGGGACACTGAAGCTTTCTTT. Its translation: CASRQGARDTEAFF.

This clone showed up just a few times. The chain is built from TRBV5-4 and TRBJ2-3; TRBD1 agrees at 9 bases. The CDR3 extends over 15 amino acids. V lost 0 bases to trimming and J lost 3 bases; unmatched junction nucleotides: 2. Per the germline V gene, CDR1 is SGHNT and CDR2 is YYREEE (reference sequence). The CDR3 coding sequence is TGTGCCAGCAGCTTGGACAGGGGGCTTACAGATACGCAGTATTTT. As protein: CASSLDRGLTDTQYF.

The genes are TRBV7-8 and TRBJ2-3; 8 bases fit TRBD2. CDR3 length: 14 amino acids. CDR1 and CDR2 (germline): SGHVS, FQNEAQ. V was clipped by 3 bases and J by 4 bases; unmatched bases: 3. The CDR3 nucleotides are TGTGCCAGCAGCTTCGGGGGGGCCTCAGATACGCAGTATTTT. Its protein is CASSFGGASDTQYF. The variable domain in full, completed from reference TRBV7-8 and TRBJ2-3, reads GAGVSQSPRYKVAKRGQDVALRCDPISGHVSLFWYQQALGQGPEFLTYFQNEAQLDKSGLPSDRFFAERPEGSVSTLKIQRTQQEDSAVYLCASSFGGASDTQYFGPGTRLTVL.

V usage is TRBV5-1 and J usage is TRBJ2-5; TRBD1 agrees at 8 bases. The CDR3 has 14 amino acids. V gave up 4 bases and J gave up 5 bases; unmatched junction bases: 7. CDR1 and CDR2 from the germline V gene are SGHRS and YFSETQ. The CDR3 spells CASSTRGQGETQYF. DNA of the CDR3: TGCGCCAGCAGCACCAGGGGGCAGGGGGAGACCCAGTACTTC.

The chain combines TRBV2 with TRBJ2-1; 8 bases map to TRBD2. The junction had 11 bases not matched to a gene; V was cut back by 7 bases and J by 6 bases. CDR3 length equals 15 residues. Germline values: CDR1 SNHLY, CDR2 FYNNEI. The chain's CDR3 is CASTIQRGLGNEQFF. In DNA, the CDR3 is TGTGCCAGCACCATCCAGCGGGGGTTGGGCAATGAGCAGTTCTTC. Supplemented by reference TRBV2 and TRBJ2-1, the full variable domain reads EPEVTQTPSHQVTQMGQEVILRCVPISNHLYFYWYRQILGQKVEFLVSFYNNEISEKSEIFDDQFSVERPDGSNFTLKIRSTKLEDSAMYFCASTIQRGLGNEQFFGPGTRLTVL.

The V and J genes are TRBV5-1 and TRBJ1-2, with 7 positions matching TRBD1. The ends lost 1 base at V and 4 bases at J; junction bases unmatched: 7. Germline CDR1 SGHRS, CDR2 YFSETQ. The CDR3 extends over 15 amino acids. Written as DNA, the CDR3 is TGCGCCAGCAGCTTGCCATTGACAGGGACCTATGGCTACACCTTC. Its translation: CASSLPLTGTYGYTF.

The V call is TRBV9, the J call TRBJ2-7, with 9 nucleotides matching TRBD2. The CDR3 runs to 15 residues. Germline trimming cut 4 bases from V and 3 bases from J; bases unmatched to any gene: 8. CDR1 and CDR2 (germline): SGDLS, YYNGEE. The CDR3 bases are TGTGCCAGCAGCAGAGAAGCGGGGGGAAACTACGAGCAGTACTTC. Translated: CASSREAGGNYEQYF.

The J gene is TRBJ2-1, the V gene TRBV7-8; maybe TRBD1 (5 bases). Between the trimmed V and J ends, which lost 0 bases and 7 bases, there was a span of 7 bases. Per germline, CDR1 SGHVS and CDR2 FQNEAQ. The CDR3 runs 13 residues. CDR3 sequence (DNA): TGTGCCAGCAGCTTAGCACAGGTTAATGAGCAGTTCTTC. This translates into CASSLAQVNEQFF.

This sequence joins TRBV19 and TRBJ1-4, with 10 bases lining up with TRBD1. Germline assignment: CDR1 LNHDA and CDR2 SQIVND (reference sequence). The ends lost 6 bases at V and 7 bases at J; junction bases unmatched: 5. The CDR3 consists of 14 residues. CDR3 coding DNA: TGTGCCAGTAGGCGGGACAGGGGTACTGAAAAACTGTTTTTT. Residues: CASRRDRGTEKLFF.

The genes are TRBV3-1 (or the pseudogene TRBV3-2) and TRBJ2-1; a possible D gene is TRBD1 (6 bases). V lost 4 bases and J lost 6, with 13 bases in between. The germline V gene encodes CDR1 LGHDT and CDR2 YNNKEL (reference sequence). The CDR3 sequence is 14 residues long. CDR3 amino acids: CASSPHTGSNEQFF. The CDR3 DNA sequence: TGTGCCAGCAGCCCCCACACAGGGTCCAATGAGCAGTTCTTC.

The chain recombines TRBV5-1 with TRBJ2-3; 7 nucleotides align to TRBD1. The CDR3 loop spans 15 amino acids. V shed 0 bases, J shed 5 bases, and the junction held 6 bases outside the gene matches. Germline V lookup: CDR1 SGHRS, CDR2 YFSETQ. The CDR3 DNA sequence: TGCGCCAGCAGCTTGGAGGCAGGGGGTGTAGATACGCAGTATTTT. The encoded protein is CASSLEAGGVDTQYF.

The chain links TRBV6-5 to TRBJ1-2, with 7 bases that match TRBD1. This CDR3 has 13 amino acids. J was trimmed by 8 bases and V by 6 bases; bases with no gene match: 9. From germline, CDR1 is MNHEY and CDR2 SVGAGI. The chain's CDR3 is CASREDRSKGYTF. In nucleotides, the CDR3 is TGTGCCAGCAGAGAGGACAGGTCGAAGGGCTACACCTTC.

The chain combines TRBV7-2 with TRBJ1-5; tentative D call: TRBD1 (6 bases). Germline CDR1 is SGHTA and CDR2 is FQGNSA. The CDR3 has 14 residues. V was trimmed by 5 bases and J by 5 bases, leaving 13 bases between them. CDR3 in amino acids: CASSLRQAYQPQHF. CDR3 bases: TGTGCCAGCAGCCTGAGACAGGCTTATCAGCCCCAGCATTTT.

The chain uses TRBV5-5 and TRBJ2-3; no reliable D call. Germline V gene lookup returns CDR1 SGHKS and CDR2 YYEKEE (reference sequence). This CDR3 region has 18 residues. V was shortened by 1 base and J by 0 bases, with 18 bases between the two germline ends. CDR3 region: CASSLSQVLVDSTDTQYF. The CDR3, as DNA: TGTGCCAGCAGCTTGTCTCAGGTTTTGGTTGATAGCACAGATACGCAGTATTTT.

The V and J genes are TRBV29-1 and TRBJ2-4; TRBD1 matches 11 bases. Germline loops: CDR1 SQVTM, CDR2 ANQGSEA. Trimming at V came to 7 bases and at J to 6 bases, leaving 11 bases not matched to a gene. CDR3 size: 15 residues. The CDR3 DNA follows: TGCAGCGCTGGCAATCACGGGACAGGGGGAAACATTCAGTACTTC. Translating it yields CSAGNHGTGGNIQYF.

CDR3 DNA sequence: TGTGCCAGCAGCTCCGCCGGGACAGGGGGAAACACCATATATTTT. This encodes CASSSAGTGGNTIYF. J is TRBJ1-3 and V is TRBV5-4, with 9 bases identical to TRBD1. V lost 3 bases, J lost 4 bases, and 5 bases stayed unmatched. Germline assignment: CDR1 SGHNT and CDR2 YYREEE (reference sequence). This CDR3 region has 15 residues.